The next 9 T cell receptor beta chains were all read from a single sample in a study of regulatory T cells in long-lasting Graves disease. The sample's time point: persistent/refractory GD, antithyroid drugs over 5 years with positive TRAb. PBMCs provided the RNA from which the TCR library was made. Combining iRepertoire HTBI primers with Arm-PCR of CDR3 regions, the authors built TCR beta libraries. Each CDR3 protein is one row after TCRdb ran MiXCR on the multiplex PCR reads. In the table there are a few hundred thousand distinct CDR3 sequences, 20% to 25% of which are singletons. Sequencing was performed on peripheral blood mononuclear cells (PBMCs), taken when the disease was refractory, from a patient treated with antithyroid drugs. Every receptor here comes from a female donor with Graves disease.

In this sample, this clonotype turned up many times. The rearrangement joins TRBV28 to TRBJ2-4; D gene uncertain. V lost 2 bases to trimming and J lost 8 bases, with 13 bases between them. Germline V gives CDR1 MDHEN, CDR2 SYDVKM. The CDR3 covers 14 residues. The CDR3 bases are TGTGCCAGCAGTTTAATAAGGATGACGGACATTCAGTACTTC. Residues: CASSLIRMTDIQYF.

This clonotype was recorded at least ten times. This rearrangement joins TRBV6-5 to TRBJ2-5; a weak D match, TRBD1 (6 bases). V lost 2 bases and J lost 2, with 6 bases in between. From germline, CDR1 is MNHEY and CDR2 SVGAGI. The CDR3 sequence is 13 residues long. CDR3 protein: CASSYGQQETQYF. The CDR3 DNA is TGTGCCAGCAGTTACGGACAGCAAGAGACCCAGTACTTC.

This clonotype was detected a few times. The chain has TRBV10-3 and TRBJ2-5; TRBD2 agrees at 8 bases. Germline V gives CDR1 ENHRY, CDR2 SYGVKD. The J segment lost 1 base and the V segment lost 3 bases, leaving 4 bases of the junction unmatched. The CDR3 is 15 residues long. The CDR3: CAISDGRDRQETQYF. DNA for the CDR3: TGTGCCATCAGTGACGGGAGGGACCGCCAAGAGACCCAGTACTTC.

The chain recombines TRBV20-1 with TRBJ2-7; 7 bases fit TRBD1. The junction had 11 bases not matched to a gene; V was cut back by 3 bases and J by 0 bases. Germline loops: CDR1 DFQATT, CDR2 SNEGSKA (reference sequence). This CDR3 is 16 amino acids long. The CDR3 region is CSARKVGTASSYEQYF. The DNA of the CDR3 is TGCAGTGCTAGGAAGGTTGGGACAGCGAGCTCCTACGAGCAGTACTTC.

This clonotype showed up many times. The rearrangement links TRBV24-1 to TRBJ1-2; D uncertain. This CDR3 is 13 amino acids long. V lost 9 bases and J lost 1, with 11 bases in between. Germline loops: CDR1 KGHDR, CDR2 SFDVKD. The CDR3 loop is CATQQSNNYGYTF. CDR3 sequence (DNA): TGTGCCACCCAGCAATCAAATAACTATGGCTACACCTTC.

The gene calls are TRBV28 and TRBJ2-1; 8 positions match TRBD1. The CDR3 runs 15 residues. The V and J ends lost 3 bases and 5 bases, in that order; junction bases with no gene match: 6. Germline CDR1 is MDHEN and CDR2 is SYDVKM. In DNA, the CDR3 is TGTGCCAGCAGTTTGGTCCAGGGGGCCGACAATGAGCAGTTCTTC. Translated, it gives CASSLVQGADNEQFF.

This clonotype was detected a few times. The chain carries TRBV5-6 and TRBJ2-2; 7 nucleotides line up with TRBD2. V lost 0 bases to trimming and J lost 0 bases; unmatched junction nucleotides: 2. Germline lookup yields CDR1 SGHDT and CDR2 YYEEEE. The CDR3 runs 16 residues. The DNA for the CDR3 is TGTGCCAGCAGCTTGGGAGGGAGGGCGAACACCGGGGAGCTGTTTTTT. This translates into CASSLGGRANTGELFF.

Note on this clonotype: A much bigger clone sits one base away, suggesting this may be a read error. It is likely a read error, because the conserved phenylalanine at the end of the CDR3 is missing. CDR3 nucleotides: TGTGCCAGCAGTTCCCCGGACGGACGAAATTCACCCCTCCACCTT. Translation gives CASSSPDGRNSPLHL. V gene TRBV27 combines with J gene TRBJ1-6; no reliable D call. Trimming left V 4 bases short and J 7 bases short, with 14 bases between. Germline V gene data show CDR1 as MNHEY and CDR2 as SMNVEV (reference sequence). The CDR3 extends over 15 amino acids.

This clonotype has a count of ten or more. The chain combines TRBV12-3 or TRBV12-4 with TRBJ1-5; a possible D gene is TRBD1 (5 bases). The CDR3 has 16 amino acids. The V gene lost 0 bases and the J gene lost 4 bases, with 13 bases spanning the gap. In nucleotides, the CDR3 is TGTGCCAGCAGTTTAGCGGGGCTTCGGGGGAATCAGCCCCAGCATTTT. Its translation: CASSLAGLRGNQPQHF.